This note documents a single TCR beta chain sequence. Its antigen remains unknown. This sample is drawn from a study of graft-versus-host responses after intestinal transplantation. Data came from immunoSEQ multiplex PCR; TCRdb stores just in-frame clones and leaves some out. This repertoire shows about 120,000 clones, less than 95% found once; its top ten account for roughly 0.2%. With 4 bases clipped from V and 2 bases from J, the junction kept 9 bases outside the gene matches. Germline V gene sequence: CDR1 LGHNA, CDR2 YNFKEQ. There are 17 residues in the CDR3. The sequence came from a human donor who received an intestinal transplant. The starting material was unstimulated CD4+ T cells sorted from spleen or lymph node cells, obtained before intestinal transplant. The chain carries TRBV4-2 and TRBJ2-7; the match to TRBD2 covers 12 bases. CDR3 nucleotides: TGTGCCAGCAGCCTCGGGACTAGCGGGCCGAGCACCTACGAGCAGTACTTC. Its translation is CASSLGTSGPSTYEQYF.